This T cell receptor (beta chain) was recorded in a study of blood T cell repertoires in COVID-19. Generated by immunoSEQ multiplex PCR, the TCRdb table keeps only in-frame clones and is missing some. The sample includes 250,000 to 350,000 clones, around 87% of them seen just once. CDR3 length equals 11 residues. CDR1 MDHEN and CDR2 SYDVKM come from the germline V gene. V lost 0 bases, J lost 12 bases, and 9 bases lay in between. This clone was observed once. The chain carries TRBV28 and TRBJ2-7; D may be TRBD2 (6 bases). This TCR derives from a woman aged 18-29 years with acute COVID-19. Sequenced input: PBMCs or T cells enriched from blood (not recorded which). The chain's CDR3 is CASSLWQGLYF. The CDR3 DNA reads TGTGCCAGCAGTTTATGGCAGGGACTGTACTTC.